The rows below give T cell receptor beta chains drawn from one sample of a study of CD8 T cells in ankylosing spondylitis. TCRdb redid the calling of the 5' RACE reads with MiXCR, one entry per CDR3 protein. The profile shows a few hundred thousand distinct CDR3 sequences, about 10% of them singletons. Material: blood, either unsorted or a sorted T cell fraction (not recorded which). The origin of the receptors is a male donor with ankylosing spondylitis or in good health (not recorded which). CDR3s include the opening cysteine and the closing phenylalanine or tryptophan. Fields, in order: clone size, V gene, J gene, D gene, CDR3 DNA, CDR3 protein. A D gene is named only where the DNA matches it firmly. Clone size is shown for a subset of rows, as once, few, many or a class of expanded clone.

clone_size: many
v_call: TRBV5-6
j_call: TRBJ2-5
d_call: NA
cdr3_nt: TGTGCCAGCAGCTTTGGACCCCGTTACCCAGGGACCCAGTACTTC
cdr3_aa: CASSFGPRYPGTQYF

clone_size: few
v_call: TRBV12-3/TRBV12-4
j_call: TRBJ1-4
d_call: NA
cdr3_nt: TGTGCCAGCAAAACAGGGACCACTAATGAAAAACTGTTTTTT
cdr3_aa: CASKTGTTNEKLFF

clone_size: many
v_call: TRBV5-1
j_call: TRBJ1-1
d_call: NA
cdr3_nt: TGCGCCAGCACCTTCTCCGGGGTGAACACTGAAGCTTTCTTT
cdr3_aa: CASTFSGVNTEAFF

clone_size: NA
v_call: TRBV7-2
j_call: TRBJ1-6
d_call: NA
cdr3_nt: TGTGCCAGCAGCTTTCAAGACCTCTCGAATTCACCCCTCCACTTT
cdr3_aa: CASSFQDLSNSPLHF

clone_size: many
v_call: TRBV12-3/TRBV12-4
j_call: TRBJ2-2
d_call: NA
cdr3_nt: TGTGCCAGCAGTTTTCTTCGCACCGGGGAGCTGTTTTTT
cdr3_aa: CASSFLRTGELFF

clone_size: many
v_call: TRBV12-3/TRBV12-4
j_call: TRBJ2-2
d_call: TRBD1
cdr3_nt: TGTGCCAGCAGTGTCAACAGGGGTTCGCACACCGGGGAGCTGTTTTTT
cdr3_aa: CASSVNRGSHTGELFF

clone_size: many
v_call: TRBV20-1
j_call: TRBJ1-2
d_call: NA
cdr3_nt: TGCAGTGTTCTCCTGGGACCCGCTAACTATGGCTACACCTTC
cdr3_aa: CSVLLGPANYGYTF

clone_size: many
v_call: TRBV18
j_call: TRBJ2-1
d_call: NA
cdr3_nt: TGTGCCAGCTCACCAGGAACGGCGGAGCAGTTCTTC
cdr3_aa: CASSPGTAEQFF

clone_size: NA
v_call: TRBV6-1
j_call: TRBJ1-4
d_call: NA
cdr3_nt: TGTGCCAGCAGTGAACGGGGGGGCGGTGAAAAACTGTTTTTT
cdr3_aa: CASSERGGGEKLFF

clone_size: many
v_call: TRBV20-1
j_call: TRBJ1-1
d_call: NA
cdr3_nt: TGCAGTGCTAGAGATCGACCCCCAGGAGTGAACACTGAAGCTTTCTTT
cdr3_aa: CSARDRPPGVNTEAFF

clone_size: many
v_call: TRBV5-1
j_call: TRBJ2-7
d_call: NA
cdr3_nt: TGCGCCAGCAGCTTGGCGGAGTGGGGATCGGTCTACGAGCAGTACTTC
cdr3_aa: CASSLAEWGSVYEQYF

clone_size: few
v_call: TRBV7-9
j_call: TRBJ2-7
d_call: NA
cdr3_nt: TGTGCCAGTTCCCACCAACCGGGACGCGAACAGTATGAGCAGTACTTC
cdr3_aa: CASSHQPGREQYEQYF

clone_size: many
v_call: TRBV7-9
j_call: TRBJ2-3
d_call: NA
cdr3_nt: TGTGCCAGCAGCCCGGGTGCAGGGGACACAGATACGCAGTATTTT
cdr3_aa: CASSPGAGDTDTQYF

clone_size: few
v_call: TRBV5-1
j_call: TRBJ2-7
d_call: TRBD1
cdr3_nt: TGCGCCAGCAGCTACGTAAGGGACAGCCCCTACGAGCAGTACTTC
cdr3_aa: CASSYVRDSPYEQYF

clone_size: many
v_call: TRBV10-3
j_call: TRBJ1-1
d_call: NA
cdr3_nt: TGTGCCATCAGTGAGGGAGGGGGGAAGGACACTGAAGCTTTCTTT
cdr3_aa: CAISEGGGKDTEAFF

clone_size: few
v_call: TRBV20-1
j_call: TRBJ2-7
d_call: TRBD2
cdr3_nt: TGCAGTGCTACCTCCTCCCGGACTAGCGCGACAGCCGGCTCCTACGAGCAGTACTTC
cdr3_aa: CSATSSRTSATAGSYEQYF

clone_size: many
v_call: TRBV7-6
j_call: TRBJ1-2
d_call: NA
cdr3_nt: TGTGCCAGCAGCTTAGGGCAAGCTTCGGCTGGCTACACCTTC
cdr3_aa: CASSLGQASAGYTF

clone_size: few
v_call: TRBV12-3/TRBV12-4
j_call: TRBJ2-1
d_call: NA
cdr3_nt: TGTGCCAGCAGTTTAGGCTCTGGGGTAGGCAACAATGAGCAGTTCTTC
cdr3_aa: CASSLGSGVGNNEQFF

clone_size: NA
v_call: TRBV20-1
j_call: TRBJ2-3
d_call: NA
cdr3_nt: TGCAGTGCTGGGCTTCCACTCCGGGACTCCGCCCGAGAGACAGATACGCAGTATTTT
cdr3_aa: CSAGLPLRDSARETDTQYF

clone_size: many
v_call: TRBV20-1
j_call: TRBJ2-3
d_call: NA
cdr3_nt: TGCAGTGCTAATCATGCGACCTTTTCATGGGGCACAGATACGCAGTATTTT
cdr3_aa: CSANHATFSWGTDTQYF

clone_size: many
v_call: TRBV20-1
j_call: TRBJ2-1
d_call: TRBD2
cdr3_nt: TGCAGTGCTGAGGGGGGGACTAGCGGGGTATCTGAGCAGTTCTTC
cdr3_aa: CSAEGGTSGVSEQFF

clone_size: few
v_call: TRBV12-3/TRBV12-4
j_call: TRBJ1-5
d_call: NA
cdr3_nt: TGTGCCAGCAGTTTAGTCCTTCGGCATCAGCCCCAGCATTTT
cdr3_aa: CASSLVLRHQPQHF

clone_size: few
v_call: TRBV6-5
j_call: TRBJ2-6
d_call: NA
cdr3_nt: TGTGCCAGCAGTTACATCCAGGGGTTGTATTCTGGGGCCAACGTCCTGACTTTC
cdr3_aa: CASSYIQGLYSGANVLTF

clone_size: NA
v_call: TRBV7-2
j_call: TRBJ2-7
d_call: TRBD2
cdr3_nt: TGTGCCAGCAGCCCGCGGGTCGGGACTAGCGGGTACGAGCAGTACTTC
cdr3_aa: CASSPRVGTSGYEQYF

clone_size: many
v_call: TRBV5-6
j_call: TRBJ2-1
d_call: NA
cdr3_nt: TGTGCCAGCAGCTTCCCGCGTCAGGGCAATGAGCAGTTCTTC
cdr3_aa: CASSFPRQGNEQFF

clone_size: many
v_call: TRBV12-3/TRBV12-4
j_call: TRBJ2-3
d_call: TRBD1
cdr3_nt: TGTGCCAGCAGTTTCGAGACAGGGAGCACAGATACGCAGTATTTT
cdr3_aa: CASSFETGSTDTQYF

clone_size: NA
v_call: TRBV4-1
j_call: TRBJ1-5
d_call: NA
cdr3_nt: TGCGCCAGCAGCCAAGAGCCGGGGGACGGCCAGCCCCAGCATTTT
cdr3_aa: CASSQEPGDGQPQHF

clone_size: many
v_call: TRBV5-1
j_call: TRBJ2-5
d_call: TRBD2
cdr3_nt: TGCGCCAGCAGTCTGGGGCCGACTAGCGGGCAAGAGACCCAGTACTTC
cdr3_aa: CASSLGPTSGQETQYF

clone_size: few
v_call: TRBV20-1
j_call: TRBJ2-1
d_call: TRBD2
cdr3_nt: TGCAGTGCTAGAAAGGGACTAGCGGGGGCCAATGAGCAGTTCTTC
cdr3_aa: CSARKGLAGANEQFF

clone_size: few
v_call: TRBV7-2
j_call: TRBJ2-5
d_call: TRBD2
cdr3_nt: TGTGCCAGCAGATTAGCGGGGGGACCTCAAGAGACCCAGTACTTC
cdr3_aa: CASRLAGGPQETQYF

clone_size: many
v_call: TRBV5-1
j_call: TRBJ2-1
d_call: NA
cdr3_nt: TGCGCCAGCAGCTTGGACCAGGCCTACAATGAGCAGTTCTTC
cdr3_aa: CASSLDQAYNEQFF

clone_size: few
v_call: TRBV20-1
j_call: TRBJ1-4
d_call: TRBD1
cdr3_nt: TGCAGTGCTATTGTACAGGGGGGCGGAAAACTGTTTTTT
cdr3_aa: CSAIVQGGGKLFF

clone_size: NA
v_call: TRBV6-2/TRBV6-3
j_call: TRBJ1-1
d_call: NA
cdr3_nt: TGTGCCAGCAGTTACCCGCAGGAAAGGGCTGAAGCTTTCTTT
cdr3_aa: CASSYPQERAEAFF

clone_size: many
v_call: TRBV24-1
j_call: TRBJ2-3
d_call: TRBD1
cdr3_nt: TGTGCCACCAGTGATTCCGGACGCGGACAGGGCACAGATACGCAGTATTTT
cdr3_aa: CATSDSGRGQGTDTQYF

clone_size: few
v_call: TRBV7-7
j_call: TRBJ2-2
d_call: NA
cdr3_nt: TGTGCTAGCAGCCGGGTTTCCTCGGCCTCGGAAGTAGGGGAGCTGTTTTTT
cdr3_aa: CASSRVSSASEVGELFF

clone_size: many
v_call: TRBV9
j_call: TRBJ1-4
d_call: NA
cdr3_nt: TGTGCCAGCAGCGCCCGGGACGGAAAACTGTTTTTT
cdr3_aa: CASSARDGKLFF

clone_size: few
v_call: TRBV7-2
j_call: TRBJ2-7
d_call: NA
cdr3_nt: TGTGCCAGCAGCCAGCAAAGGCCGCTCCCCCTCGAGCAGTACTTC
cdr3_aa: CASSQQRPLPLEQYF

clone_size: few
v_call: TRBV6-5
j_call: TRBJ2-5
d_call: TRBD1
cdr3_nt: TGTGCCAGCAGTTACTCCGGGACAGCGGCATGGGAGACCCAGTACTTC
cdr3_aa: CASSYSGTAAWETQYF

clone_size: NA
v_call: TRBV5-5
j_call: TRBJ1-1
d_call: NA
cdr3_nt: TGTGCCAGCAGCTCCGATTGGGTGAACACTGAAGCTTTCTTT
cdr3_aa: CASSSDWVNTEAFF

clone_size: many
v_call: TRBV6-5
j_call: TRBJ2-3
d_call: NA
cdr3_nt: TGTGCCAGCAGTTACAAGGAAGTACGGGACGCAGGACCAGATACGCAGTATTTT
cdr3_aa: CASSYKEVRDAGPDTQYF

clone_size: many
v_call: TRBV12-3/TRBV12-4
j_call: TRBJ2-1
d_call: NA
cdr3_nt: TGTGCCAGCAGTCTCAGTTATAATGAGCAGTTCTTC
cdr3_aa: CASSLSYNEQFF

clone_size: NA
v_call: TRBV27
j_call: TRBJ1-5
d_call: NA
cdr3_nt: TGTGCCAGCAGTTTTCAGAATCAGCCCCAGCTTTTT
cdr3_aa: CASSFQNQPQLF

clone_size: many
v_call: TRBV12-3/TRBV12-4
j_call: TRBJ1-2
d_call: NA
cdr3_nt: TGTGCCAGCAGTCTAATCAACTATGGCTACACCTTC
cdr3_aa: CASSLINYGYTF

clone_size: few
v_call: TRBV20-1
j_call: TRBJ2-1
d_call: NA
cdr3_nt: TGCAGTGCTAGAGATTTTGAGCAGTTCTTC
cdr3_aa: CSARDFEQFF

clone_size: NA
v_call: TRBV28
j_call: TRBJ2-1
d_call: TRBD1
cdr3_nt: TGTGCCAGCAGCCACGCTCCGGGACAGGGGAGAAATGAGCAGTTCTTC
cdr3_aa: CASSHAPGQGRNEQFF

clone_size: many
v_call: TRBV9
j_call: TRBJ2-7
d_call: NA
cdr3_nt: TGTGCCAGCAGCGTCGACACCTTTACCTACGAGCAGTACTTC
cdr3_aa: CASSVDTFTYEQYF

clone_size: many
v_call: TRBV20-1
j_call: TRBJ1-4
d_call: TRBD1
cdr3_nt: TGCAGTGCTGGACAGGGGGCAAGTTGGGAAAAACTGTTTTTT
cdr3_aa: CSAGQGASWEKLFF

clone_size: many
v_call: TRBV5-1
j_call: TRBJ1-1
d_call: TRBD1
cdr3_nt: TGCGCCAGCAGCATAAGACAGGGGGACGCTTTCTTT
cdr3_aa: CASSIRQGDAFF

clone_size: many
v_call: TRBV20-1
j_call: TRBJ2-3
d_call: NA
cdr3_nt: TGCAGTGCTAGAGAGGAACCGGGGGTCACAGATACGCAGTATTTT
cdr3_aa: CSAREEPGVTDTQYF